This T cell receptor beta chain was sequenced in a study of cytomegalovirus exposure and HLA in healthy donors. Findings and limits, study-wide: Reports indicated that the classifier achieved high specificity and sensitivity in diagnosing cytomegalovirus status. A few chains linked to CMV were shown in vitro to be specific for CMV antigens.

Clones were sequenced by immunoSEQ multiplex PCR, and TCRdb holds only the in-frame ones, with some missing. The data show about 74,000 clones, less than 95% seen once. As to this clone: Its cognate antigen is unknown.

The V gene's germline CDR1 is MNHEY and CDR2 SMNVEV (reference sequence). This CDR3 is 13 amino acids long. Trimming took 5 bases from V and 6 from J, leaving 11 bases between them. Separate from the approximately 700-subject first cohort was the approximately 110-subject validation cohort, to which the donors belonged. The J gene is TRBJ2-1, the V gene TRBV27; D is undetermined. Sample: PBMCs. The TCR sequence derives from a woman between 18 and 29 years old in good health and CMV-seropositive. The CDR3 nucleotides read TGTGCCAGCAGTACAACCCCGCCCAATGAGCAGTTCTTC. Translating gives CASSTTPPNEQFF.